This TCR beta chain was recorded in a study of a mutant IDH1 vaccine in newly diagnosed glioma. Study-level findings and limits: Across multiple MHC alleles, 93.3% of patients had vaccine-induced responses. Pseudoprogression appears to have had no connection to changes in top peripheral T cell clonotypes.

Germline V gene sequence: CDR1 SGHNT, CDR2 YENEEA. V was trimmed by 7 bases and J by 4 bases, leaving 25 bases between them. The CDR3 runs to 17 residues. The time point is: baseline, week 1 (first vaccination visit). Treatment described: pre-vaccination baseline after standard-of-care therapy. New IDH1-mutant, ATRX-lost WHO grade 3 or 4 astrocytomas occurred in donors. The table came from immunoSEQ multiplex PCR; TCRdb's copy has only in-frame clones and leaves some out. The table shows about 50,000 clones, with 70% to 90% occurring only once. As regards this clone: Its antigen is undetermined.

Sequencing used PBMCs, obtained from a glioma patient treated with radiotherapy, temozolomide or both. This receptor was identified in a man aged 40-49 years with glioma. The rearrangement links TRBV11-3 to TRBJ1-2; a weak D match, TRBD1 (5 bases). The CDR3 DNA reads TGTGCCAGCACCCTACGCGGTACAGGACGATGGGGCTATGGCTACACCTTC. Translated, it gives CASTLRGTGRWGYGYTF.